This TCR beta chain was observed in a study of beta chain features in type 1 diabetes. The study, taken as a whole, reports: Whether TCRB rearrangement is influenced by HLA type went unresolved here.

The CDR3 contains 14 residues. This clone was counted a few times. Its antigen is still unknown. Expressed TCRB transcripts were sequenced because the isolated RNA had all been reverse transcribed beforehand. The study sequenced naive, central memory and regulatory T cell samples to an average of roughly 3.8 million reads. Clones were sequenced by immunoSEQ multiplex PCR, and TCRdb holds only the in-frame ones, with some missing. The data contain around 160,000 clones, roughly 53% of them singletons. The material sequenced was Tregs from blood. The genes are TRBV21-1 and TRBJ2-1; the D segment call TRBD1 is taken from the table without a DNA check. TRBV21-1 has pseudogene status. This receptor was taken from a man aged 18 to 30 in good health. The CDR3: CASSKGQSYNEQFF. The CDR3, as DNA: TGTGCCAGCAGCAAAGGACAGTCCTACAATGAGCAGTTCTTC.